This TCR beta chain was profiled in a study of cytomegalovirus exposure and HLA in healthy donors. Libraries were prepared by immunoSEQ multiplex PCR; TCRdb keeps only in-frame clonotypes and omits some of them. Of 150,000 to 200,000 clones in the sample, roughly 83% were seen once. There are 17 residues in the CDR3. V shed 2 bases and J 6 bases; nucleotides not matched to a gene: 11. The germline gives CDR1 MNHEY, CDR2 SMNVEV (reference sequence). Sequenced: PBMCs. The genes are TRBV27 and TRBJ2-1, with 9 bases lining up with TRBD2. The source is a woman between 18 and 29 years old in good health and CMV-seronegative. This chain's CDR3 is CASSLMIGGGASNEQFF. The CDR3 region has the DNA TGTGCCAGCAGTTTAATGATCGGCGGGGGGGCCTCCAATGAGCAGTTCTTC.